This T cell receptor (beta chain) was obtained from a study of cytomegalovirus exposure and HLA in healthy donors. General observations from the study: A few CMV-associated chains proved CMV antigen-specific in vitro. Both high specificity and high sensitivity reportedly marked the classifier's diagnosis of cytomegalovirus status. Most TCR beta V segments were productive about 90% or about 30% of the time in an earlier analysis. It was in a later analysis that TCR association rates were seen to vary by HLA locus, highest for DRB1 and lowest for HLA-C.

In the case of this clone: Its target is not known.

The study ran its PCR with 60 Vbeta and 13 Jbeta primers. Using immunoSEQ multiplex PCR, the repertoire was profiled, and TCRdb retains in-frame clones only, with some absent. Of approximately 260,000 clones listed, around four fifths are singletons. The sample comprised PBMCs. The clonotype originates from a woman aged 40 to 50 in good health and CMV-seropositive.

The CDR3 sequence: CASSLDRAGVYTF. As DNA, the CDR3 is TGTGCCAGCAGCTTGGACAGGGCTGGTGTCTACACCTTC. The chain combines TRBV5-6 with TRBJ1-2, with TRBD1 as a possible D gene (6 bases). The CDR3 extends over 13 amino acids. CDR1 and CDR2 (germline): SGHDT, YYEEEE. V was clipped by 0 bases and J by 10 bases, with 13 bases between them.